What follows are 32 T cell receptor beta chains derived from one specimen sequenced in a study of T cells after yellow fever vaccination. TCRdb itself ran the 5' RACE reads through MiXCR, one entry per CDR3 protein. The sample has a few hundred thousand distinct CDR3 sequences; over 4% are singletons. The sample in question was PBMCs, obtained 5 days after the yellow fever booster vaccination. Source of these receptors: a young man who received the YFV17D yellow fever vaccine.

This clonotype has at least ten counts. V usage is TRBV4-3 and J usage is TRBJ1-5; no firm D call. V shed 4 bases and J shed 1 base, with 11 bases lying between them. The CDR3 has 15 residues. CDR1 and CDR2 (germline): LGHNA, YSLEER. CDR3 DNA: TGCGCCAGCAGCCCGAGGGAGGGAAGCAATCAGCCCCAGCATTTT. As protein: CASSPREGSNQPQHF.

This clonotype has more than one count but fewer than ten. The chain carries TRBV5-1 and TRBJ2-1; 7 bases map to TRBD1. The J segment lost 9 bases and the V segment lost 3 bases, leaving 9 bases of the junction unmatched. CDR3 length: 14 residues. Germline V gene data show CDR1 as SGHRS and CDR2 as YFSETQ. The CDR3 nucleotides read TGCGCCAGCAGCTGGGCCGACAGGGTCGGTGAGCAGTTCTTC. Protein sequence: CASSWADRVGEQFF.

The rearrangement joins TRBV7-2 to TRBJ2-3; 7 bases are shared with TRBD2. This CDR3 is built from 14 residues. Losses at the gene ends were 8 bases for V and 3 bases for J; bases not matched to a gene: 8. Germline assignment: CDR1 SGHTA and CDR2 FQGNSA. For the CDR3, the DNA is TGTGCCAGCCCCGGTGGTAGCGGGACAGATACGCAGTATTTT. Translated: CASPGGSGTDTQYF.

This clonotype was seen at least ten times. The chain is built from TRBV14 and TRBJ2-3, with 10 bases matching TRBD2. The trim removed 5 bases at V and 4 bases at J, leaving 3 bases unmatched. The CDR3 is made up of 14 amino acids. CDR1 and CDR2 from the germline V gene are SGHDN and FVKESK. The CDR3 protein is CASSYSGGPDTQYF. DNA for the CDR3: TGTGCCAGCAGCTATAGCGGGGGGCCAGATACGCAGTATTTT.

The chain joins TRBV5-6 to TRBJ2-5; 9 bases are a match to TRBD1. This CDR3 comprises 15 residues. The germline gives CDR1 SGHDT, CDR2 YYEEEE. Losses at the gene ends were 1 base for V and 5 bases for J; bases not matched to a gene: 6. CDR3 in amino acids: CASSLRGTGSETQYF. CDR3 bases: TGTGCCAGCAGCTTGAGGGGGACAGGGAGTGAGACCCAGTACTTC.

In nucleotides, the CDR3 is TGTGCCAGCAGTTACGGGGACAGGTACACAGATACGCAGTATTTT. This gives the protein CASSYGDRYTDTQYF. V is TRBV6-5 and J is TRBJ2-3; 8 nucleotides align to TRBD1. Trimming took 2 bases from V and 2 from J; bases not matched to a gene: 3. The CDR3 is 15 amino acids. Germline V lookup: CDR1 MNHEY, CDR2 SVGAGI.

This clonotype appeared a few times. V usage is TRBV20-1 and J usage is TRBJ2-1; 8 bases map to TRBD2. CDR3 length: 13 residues. Germline V gene sequence: CDR1 DFQATT, CDR2 SNEGSKA (reference sequence). V was pared by 6 bases and J by 8 bases, with 9 bases of the junction left unmatched. CDR3 sequence reads: CSAGTRGGYEQFF. The CDR3 DNA reads TGCAGTGCAGGGACTAGGGGTGGTTATGAGCAGTTCTTC.

This clonotype was seen at least ten times. The genes are TRBV10-2 and TRBJ2-1; D might be TRBD1 (6 bases). The V gene lost 11 bases and the J gene lost 4 bases, with 15 bases spanning the gap. This CDR3 region has 13 residues. Germline-derived CDR1 and CDR2 are WSHSY and SAAADI. This CDR3 reads CAVLRDNYNEQFF. CDR3 sequence (DNA): TGCGCCGTACTCCGGGACAATTACAATGAGCAGTTCTTC.

This sequence joins TRBV20-1 and TRBJ1-4; 10 nucleotides match TRBD1. The CDR3 is 14 amino acids. V lost 3 bases and J lost 4; bases outside the gene matches: 2. The germline gives CDR1 DFQATT, CDR2 SNEGSKA (reference sequence). CDR3 sequence reads: CSASRDRGNEKLFF. The CDR3 DNA is TGCAGTGCTAGTCGGGACAGGGGTAATGAAAAACTGTTTTTT.

This clonotype was recorded a few times. V is TRBV5-1 and J is TRBJ2-5; possibly TRBD1 or TRBD2 for D (5 bases each). Germline V gene data show CDR1 as SGHRS and CDR2 as YFSETQ. The V end was cut by 0 bases, the J end by 5 bases, with 11 bases between. The CDR3 is 14 residues long. The chain's CDR3 is CASSLDGARETQYF. CDR3 coding DNA: TGCGCCAGCAGCTTGGACGGGGCGAGGGAGACCCAGTACTTC.

This clonotype turned up a few times. This rearrangement joins TRBV10-3 to TRBJ2-7; 7 bases are shared with TRBD1. Looked up from germline, CDR1 is ENHRY and CDR2 is SYGVKD. Germline trimming cut 7 bases from V and 5 bases from J; bases unmatched to any gene: 8. The CDR3 length is 13 residues. The CDR3 region has the DNA TGTGCCATCAACCGACAGGGTGTCAACGAGCAGTACTTC. The encoded protein is CAINRQGVNEQYF.

Ten or more counts support this clonotype. The chain joins TRBV15 to TRBJ1-5; no clear D gene. V dropped 1 base and J dropped 5 bases, with 12 bases sitting between them. The CDR3 is 15 residues long. In germline, CDR1 is LNHNV, CDR2 YYDKDF (reference sequence). The CDR3 DNA follows: TGTGCCACCAGCAGAGCTGACAATATGGATCAGCCCCAGCATTTT. Translated: CATSRADNMDQPQHF.

This clonotype was recorded a few times. This chain links TRBV20-1 with TRBJ1-1; D is undetermined. The length of the CDR3 is 14 residues. Germline CDR1 is DFQATT and CDR2 is SNEGSKA (reference sequence). V was cut by 3 bases and J by 5 bases, with 16 bases left in between. The CDR3 DNA follows: TGCAGTGCTAGGAGTGAGGGAGTTGGAACTGAAGCTTTCTTT. Translating it yields CSARSEGVGTEAFF.

This clonotype showed up many times. The chain uses TRBV5-1 and TRBJ2-1, with D tentatively TRBD2 (5 bases). V lost 2 bases to trimming and J lost 8 bases, with 11 bases between them. Germline CDR1 reads SGHRS; CDR2 reads YFSETQ. This CDR3 has 13 amino acids. The CDR3 reads CASSFAGVDEQFF. The CDR3 DNA is TGCGCCAGCAGCTTTGCGGGTGTGGATGAGCAGTTCTTC. The full variable domain, in which reference TRBV5-1 and TRBJ2-1 provide the parts outside the CDR3, is KAGVTQTPRYLIKTRGQQVTLSCSPISGHRSVSWYQQTPGQGLQFLFEYFSETQRNKGNFPGRFSGRQFSNSRSEMNVSTLELGDSALYLCASSFAGVDEQFFGPGTRLTVL.

There are a few counts of this clonotype. The rearrangement joins TRBV2 to TRBJ2-2, with D perhaps TRBD2 (5 bases). The germline V and J ends were trimmed by 6 bases and 1 base, with 9 bases remaining between them. The CDR3 covers 14 residues. Germline CDR1 reads SNHLY; CDR2 reads FYNNEI. CDR3 DNA: TGTGCCAGCAGCAAAGCGGAGAACACCGGGGAGCTGTTTTTT. Translation: CASSKAENTGELFF.

This chain joins TRBV7-9 and TRBJ1-1, with TRBD1 matching 10 bases. In germline, CDR1 is SEHNR, CDR2 FQNEAQ (reference sequence). The V and J ends lost 5 bases and 8 bases, in that order; junction bases with no gene match: 5. This CDR3 spans 13 amino acids. The CDR3 region is CASSADRGREAFF. CDR3 DNA sequence: TGTGCCAGCAGCGCGGACAGGGGGAGGGAAGCTTTCTTT. The full variable domain, in which reference TRBV7-9 and TRBJ1-1 provide the parts outside the CDR3, is DTGVSQNPRHKITKRGQNVTFRCDPISEHNRLYWYRQTLGQGPEFLTYFQNEAQLEKSRLLSDRFSAERPKGSFSTLEIQRTEQGDSAMYLCASSADRGREAFFGQGTRLTVV.

V gene TRBV5-1 combines with J gene TRBJ1-1; no reliable D call. Trimming shortened V by 4 bases and J by 6 bases, and 13 bases separated the two germline ends. Germline values: CDR1 SGHRS, CDR2 YFSETQ. The CDR3 extends over 13 amino acids. The CDR3 reads CASSAGLVPEAFF. The CDR3 nucleotides read TGCGCCAGCAGCGCCGGACTCGTACCTGAAGCTTTCTTT.

This chain uses TRBV11-2 with TRBJ1-1, with 7 bases matching TRBD1. CDR3 length: 14 residues. J lost 4 bases, V lost 4 bases, and 6 bases had no gene match. Germline V gives CDR1 SGHAT, CDR2 FQNNGV. CDR3 sequence reads: CASSSQGSSTEAFF. CDR3 nucleotides: TGTGCCAGCAGCTCACAGGGGTCGTCCACTGAAGCTTTCTTT. Full variable domain (outside the CDR3, taken from reference TRBV11-2 and TRBJ1-1): EAGVAQSPRYKIIEKRQSVAFWCNPISGHATLYWYQQILGQGPKLLIQFQNNGVVDDSQLPKDRFSAERLKGVDSTLKIQPAKLEDSAVYLCASSSQGSSTEAFFGQGTRLTVV.

The chain is built from TRBV4-1 and TRBJ1-5; 9 bases line up with TRBD1. CDR1 and CDR2 from the germline V gene are MGHRA and YSYEKL. The CDR3 has 18 amino acids. J lost 4 bases, V lost 6 bases, and 16 bases had no gene match. The CDR3 DNA reads as TGCGCCAGCAGTCCCGGCCCCGGGACAGGGTTAGTTAATCAGCCCCAGCATTTT. The encoded protein is CASSPGPGTGLVNQPQHF.

This clonotype was seen ten or more times. The chain has TRBV7-2 and TRBJ2-7, with 10 bases fitting TRBD1. Unmatched junction bases numbered 7, after V lost 4 bases and J lost 4 bases. The CDR3 is made up of 15 amino acids. Germline V lookup: CDR1 SGHTA, CDR2 FQGNSA. CDR3 nucleotide sequence: TGTGCCAGCAGCTACTCCGGGACAGGGGATTACGAGCAGTACTTC. As protein: CASSYSGTGDYEQYF. The whole variable domain, remainder taken from reference TRBV7-2 and TRBJ2-7, is GAGVSQSPSNKVTEKGKDVELRCDPISGHTALYWYRQSLGQGLEFLIYFQGNSAPDKSGLPSDRFSAERTGGSVSTLTIQRTQQEDSAVYLCASSYSGTGDYEQYFGPGTRLTVT.

This clonotype was counted only a few times. The chain links TRBV11-2 to TRBJ1-1; the D is unclear. The CDR3 is made up of 13 amino acids. Trimming took 1 base from V and 5 from J, leaving 8 bases between them. Germline V CDR1 and CDR2: SGHAT, FQNNGV. The CDR3 region is CASSLAYGTEAFF. The CDR3 region has the DNA TGTGCCAGCAGCTTAGCGTACGGGACTGAAGCTTTCTTT.

The CDR3 DNA sequence: TGTGCCAGCAGCCAAGCGGCGCTTGAGGGCGACGAGCAGTACTTC. Encoded protein: CASSQAALEGDEQYF. The chain couples TRBV4-2 to TRBJ2-7; tentatively, D is TRBD2 (5 bases). This CDR3 region has 15 residues. Trimming cost V 1 base and J 5 bases, with 15 bases left between them. Germline CDR1 is LGHNA and CDR2 is YNFKEQ.

The chain has TRBV6-2 or TRBV6-3 and TRBJ2-7, with 8 bases aligning to TRBD2. Unmatched junction bases numbered 7, after V lost 2 bases and J lost 4 bases. Per the germline V gene, CDR1 is MNHEY and CDR2 is SVGEGT. The CDR3 runs 15 residues. The CDR3 reads CASSYPGSGRYEQYV. The CDR3, as DNA: TGTGCCAGCAGTTACCCGGGGAGCGGGAGATACGAGCAGTACGTC.

The chain uses TRBV7-2 and TRBJ2-3, with 12 bases identical to TRBD2. CDR1 and CDR2 (germline): SGHTA, FQGNSA. CDR3 length equals 19 residues. Trimming at V came to 1 base and at J to 1 base, leaving 9 bases not matched to a gene. This chain's CDR3 is CASSLGRLSSGGGTDTQYF. CDR3 coding DNA: TGTGCCAGCAGCTTAGGGAGGTTGTCTAGCGGGGGGGGCACAGATACGCAGTATTTT.

This rearrangement joins TRBV7-2 to TRBJ2-1; 14 nucleotides line up with TRBD2. Germline CDR1 SGHTA, CDR2 FQGNSA. The CDR3 spans 16 residues. Losses at the gene ends were 5 bases for V and 2 bases for J; bases not matched to a gene: 2. The CDR3 sequence is CASSAGLAGAYNEQFF. CDR3 nucleotide sequence: TGTGCCAGCAGCGCGGGACTAGCGGGGGCCTACAATGAGCAGTTCTTC.

This clonotype was recorded many times. DNA for the CDR3: TGTGCCAGCAGCTTGGGTCCGGTAGATTCACCCCTCCACTTT. This translates into CASSLGPVDSPLHF. V is TRBV5-5 and J is TRBJ1-6, with D unclear. CDR1 and CDR2 from the germline V gene are SGHKS and YYEKEE (reference sequence). This CDR3 is 14 amino acids long. Deletions cut 0 bases from V and 8 bases from J, with 9 bases between.

There are many counts of this clonotype. The V and J genes are TRBV24-1 and TRBJ2-1; 10 bases fit TRBD1. This CDR3 has 17 amino acids. V lost 5 bases to trimming and J lost 7 bases; unmatched junction nucleotides: 13. The germline V gene has CDR1 KGHDR and CDR2 SFDVKD. In nucleotides, the CDR3 is TGTGCCACCAGTGGGGGGGCCGGGACAGGGGTAGGTAATGAGCAGTTCTTC. Amino acid sequence: CATSGGAGTGVGNEQFF.

The chain links TRBV12-3 or TRBV12-4 to TRBJ2-7; 8 nucleotides line up with TRBD1. The CDR3 is 14 amino acids. The ends lost 7 bases at V and 0 bases at J; junction bases unmatched: 5. The CDR3 DNA reads as TGTGCCAGCACCCCCGGGACAGGCTCCTACGAGCAGTACTTC. It codes for CASTPGTGSYEQYF.

This clonotype was picked up many times. V usage is TRBV4-2 and J usage is TRBJ2-2; no definite D call. Trimming removed 0 bases from V and 7 bases from J, with 15 bases in between. CDR1 is LGHNA and CDR2 is YNFKEQ in the germline V gene. The CDR3 spans 16 residues. Here the CDR3 reads CASSQESGLKGGELFF. DNA of the CDR3: TGTGCCAGCAGCCAAGAGTCCGGCCTGAAAGGCGGGGAGCTGTTTTTT.

The chain couples TRBV28 to TRBJ2-7, with D perhaps matching TRBD2 (6 bases). Per the germline V gene, CDR1 is MDHEN and CDR2 is SYDVKM. The CDR3 extends over 15 amino acids. Trimming took 6 bases from V and 0 from J, leaving 15 bases between them. Here the CDR3 reads CASSAPGVSSYEQYV. The DNA for the CDR3 is TGTGCCAGCAGCGCCCCGGGGGTAAGCTCCTACGAGCAGTACGTC.

The V call is TRBV9, the J call TRBJ2-5; 11 bases line up with TRBD2. The J segment lost 7 bases and the V segment lost 3 bases, leaving 11 bases of the junction unmatched. The germline gives CDR1 SGDLS, CDR2 YYNGEE. The CDR3 contains 16 residues. The CDR3 region is CASSGPGLAGLRTQYF. DNA for the CDR3: TGTGCCAGCAGCGGTCCAGGACTAGCGGGTCTTAGGACCCAGTACTTC.

This clonotype was counted ten times or more. V is TRBV6-2 or TRBV6-3 and J is TRBJ2-5; no clear D. Germline values: CDR1 MNHEY, CDR2 SVGEGT. The CDR3 has 15 residues. The V end lost 6 bases, the J end lost 5 bases, and 19 bases lay between the germline ends. The CDR3 DNA is TGTGCCAGCAGACCCCCCGGCGCTACCGGTGAGACCCAGTACTTC. Translation: CASRPPGATGETQYF.